The 5 T cell receptor beta chains below all came from one sample that was sequenced in a study of vaccination and CD4 T cells after COVID-19. The treatment denotes: roughly 11-day PBMC culture with coronavirus spike peptide pools or control peptides (ViraFEST assay). Sequenced with the Oncomine TCR Beta short-read assay was DNA taken from cultured CD4+ T cells. TCRdb redid the calling of the PCR reads with MiXCR, one entry per CDR3 protein. This table has about 22,000 distinct CDR3 sequences, almost 50% appearing once. For these TCRs, the target antigens are not known. The sample comprised CD4+ T cells from blood, cultured in vitro. The receptors originated from a human donor who had recovered from COVID-19.

This chain links TRBV11-3 with TRBJ1-2, with TRBD1 matching 9 bases. Germline CDR1 is SGHNT and CDR2 is YENEEA. The J segment lost 6 bases and the V segment lost 4 bases, leaving 6 bases of the junction unmatched. This CDR3 is built from 14 residues. The chain's CDR3 is CASSYTGGADGYTF. CDR3 coding DNA: TGTGCCAGCAGCTACACAGGGGGCGCCGATGGCTACACCTTC.

The genes are TRBV12-3 or TRBV12-4 and TRBJ1-2; maybe TRBD1 (6 bases). The CDR3 runs to 13 residues. Trimming cost V 3 bases and J 4 bases, with 9 bases left between them. In nucleotides, the CDR3 is TGTGCCAGCAGTTTGGGGGGCAGCTATGGCTACACCTTC. Translating it yields CASSLGGSYGYTF.

This clonotype was recorded a few times. The chain recombines TRBV5-4 with TRBJ2-2, with a possible D match to TRBD1 (5 bases). Trimming took 4 bases from V and 8 from J, leaving 18 bases between them. The CDR3 is 15 residues long. Germline loops: CDR1 SGHNT, CDR2 YYREEE (reference sequence). The DNA for the CDR3 is TGTGCCAGCAGCCCAACGGACGGACAAGCTGGGGAGCTGTTTTTT. Residues: CASSPTDGQAGELFF.

This chain joins TRBV27 and TRBJ1-4, with D tentatively TRBD1 (6 bases). The germline V gene has CDR1 MNHEY and CDR2 SMNVEV (reference sequence). This CDR3 region has 15 residues. V lost 3 bases to trimming and J lost 5 bases, with 13 bases between them. CDR3 sequence (DNA): TGTGCCAGCAGTTTCGACAGGAGGGAGAATGAAAAACTGTTTTTT. It codes for CASSFDRRENEKLFF.

The chain uses TRBV29-1 and TRBJ1-2, with 7 bases identical to TRBD1. The CDR3 runs to 12 residues. CDR1 is SQVTM and CDR2 is ANQGSEA in the germline V gene. In DNA form, the CDR3 reads TGCAGTGAGGGGGCTGAGGACTATGGCTACACCTTC. This gives the protein CSEGAEDYGYTF.